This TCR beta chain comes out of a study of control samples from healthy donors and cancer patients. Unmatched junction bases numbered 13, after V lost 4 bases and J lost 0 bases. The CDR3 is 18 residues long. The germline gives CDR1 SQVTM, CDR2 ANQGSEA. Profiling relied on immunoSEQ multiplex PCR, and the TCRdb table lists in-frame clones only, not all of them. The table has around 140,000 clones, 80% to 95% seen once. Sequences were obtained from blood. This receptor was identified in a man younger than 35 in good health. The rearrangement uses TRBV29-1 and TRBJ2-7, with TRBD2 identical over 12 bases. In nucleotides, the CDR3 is TGCAGCGTTGGCGGGGCTAGCGGGAGGGTCCGGAGCTCCTACGAGCAGTACTTC. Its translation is CSVGGASGRVRSSYEQYF.